Each of the 15 T cell receptor beta chains below was sequenced from the same sample in a study of T cell changes during pregnancy in multiple sclerosis. Here immunoSEQ multiplex PCR was the method, and the copy in TCRdb shows in-frame clones only, minus some. The data show some 80,000 clones, roughly 96% seen once. This specimen consisted of peripheral blood, obtained in the second trimester of pregnancy. These receptors were collected from a female donor with multiple sclerosis, enrolled in a pregnancy study.

The V call is TRBV7-3, the J call TRBJ1-1; tentative D call: TRBD1 (6 bases). There are 13 residues in the CDR3. V shed 5 bases and J shed 9 bases, with 16 bases lying between them. Germline V gene data show CDR1 as SGHTA and CDR2 as FQGTGA. Written as DNA, the CDR3 is TGTGCCAGCAGCGCCGACCCCCGGGACAAAGCTTTCTTT. Its translation: CASSADPRDKAFF.

The J gene is TRBJ2-7, the V gene TRBV27, with 8 positions matching TRBD1. CDR1 MNHEY and CDR2 SMNVEV come from the germline V gene (reference sequence). The CDR3 is 15 amino acids. V dropped 5 bases and J dropped 5; count of bases not matched to a gene: 11. CDR3: CASSPGGGWDHEQYF. In DNA form, the CDR3 reads TGTGCCAGCAGTCCAGGGGGCGGGTGGGACCACGAGCAGTACTTC.

The chain carries TRBV5-5 and TRBJ2-7, with D perhaps matching TRBD2 (5 bases). Germline CDR1 and CDR2: SGHKS and YYEKEE (reference sequence). V dropped 1 base and J dropped 3 bases, with 14 bases sitting between them. CDR3 length equals 15 residues. CDR3 nucleotides: TGTGCCAGCAGCTTGCCCCTTTCGGGAAACTACGAGCAGTACTTC. Translation: CASSLPLSGNYEQYF. The complete variable domain, with remaining parts taken from reference TRBV5-5 and TRBJ2-7, reads DAGVTQSPTHLIKTRGQQVTLRCSPISGHKSVSWYQQVLGQGPQFIFQYYEKEERGRGNFPDRFSARQFPNYSSELNVNALLLGDSALYLCASSLPLSGNYEQYFGPGTRLTVT.

The gene calls are TRBV27 and TRBJ1-5, with 7 bases fitting TRBD1. The CDR3 contains 15 residues. The V gene's germline CDR1 is MNHEY and CDR2 SMNVEV (reference sequence). The trim removed 2 bases at V and 7 bases at J, leaving 8 bases unmatched. The CDR3 bases are TGTGCCAGCAGTTTACTAGGGGGCTTGGGGCAGCCCCAGCATTTT. Protein: CASSLLGGLGQPQHF.

The chain recombines TRBV4-1 with TRBJ1-2; maybe TRBD1 (6 bases). Between the trimmed V and J ends, which lost 1 base and 5 bases, there was a span of 26 bases. This CDR3 region has 19 residues. The germline V gene has CDR1 MGHRA and CDR2 YSYEKL. The CDR3 DNA reads as TGCGCCAGCAGCCAAGTGCGGGCTCATCCCAGCAGGGGAAGATATGGCTACACCTTC. Translation gives CASSQVRAHPSRGRYGYTF.

This chain links TRBV19 with TRBJ2-1; TRBD2 is a possible D gene (7 bases). Germline V gives CDR1 LNHDA, CDR2 SQIVND (reference sequence). The CDR3 consists of 12 residues. V dropped 7 bases and J dropped 6 bases, with 10 bases sitting between them. CDR3 in DNA: TGTGCCAGTAAGGCGGGGGCCAATGAGCAGTTCTTC. The encoded protein is CASKAGANEQFF.

In DNA, the CDR3 is TGTGCCAGCAGCGAGAGCAGGTGGGCCTCCTACGAGCAGTACTTC. Translation: CASSESRWASYEQYF. V usage is TRBV7-9 and J usage is TRBJ2-7; D is uncertain. V was cut by 5 bases and J by 0 bases, with 14 bases left in between. CDR3 length: 15 residues. The germline CDR1 and CDR2 sequences are SEHNR and FQNEAQ (reference sequence).

This chain joins TRBV2 and TRBJ2-7; possible D gene TRBD1, 6 bases. Trimming shortened V by 8 bases and J by 4 bases, and 15 bases separated the two germline ends. The CDR3 sequence is 13 residues long. Per the germline V gene, CDR1 is SNHLY and CDR2 is FYNNEI. The chain's CDR3 is CASEPGVTYEQYF. CDR3 bases: TGTGCCAGCGAGCCAGGGGTAACGTACGAGCAGTACTTC.

This chain connects TRBV27 to TRBJ1-5; 7 positions match TRBD1. V shed 8 bases and J 8 bases; nucleotides not matched to a gene: 9. The germline V gene encodes CDR1 MNHEY and CDR2 SMNVEV (reference sequence). This CDR3 has 13 residues. The CDR3 nucleotides read TGTGCCAGCTCAGGGGGTGGGCGGGAGCCCCAGCATTTT. This codes for CASSGGGREPQHF.

V and J are TRBV7-3 and TRBJ1-1, with 8 bases identical to TRBD1. The germline V gene encodes CDR1 SGHTA and CDR2 FQGTGA. This CDR3 is built from 14 residues. The junction had 4 bases not matched to a gene; V was cut back by 3 bases and J by 4 bases. Here the CDR3 reads CASSFGQGSTEAFF. The CDR3 DNA follows: TGTGCCAGCAGCTTTGGACAGGGTAGCACTGAAGCTTTCTTT.

This sequence joins TRBV4-2 and TRBJ2-1, with 12 bases matching TRBD2. The V and J ends lost 1 base and 5 bases, in that order; junction bases with no gene match: 0. Germline assignment: CDR1 LGHNA and CDR2 YNFKEQ. The CDR3 loop spans 15 amino acids. The CDR3 bases are TGTGCCAGCAGCCAAGGACTAGCGGGGGACAATGAGCAGTTCTTC. Translation gives CASSQGLAGDNEQFF.

The chain uses TRBV9 and TRBJ2-1, with 7 nucleotides matching TRBD1. The V segment lost 3 bases and the J segment 5 bases; nucleotides outside the gene matches: 8. Germline CDR1 reads SGDLS; CDR2 reads YYNGEE. The CDR3 sequence is 15 residues long. The CDR3 nucleotides are TGTGCCAGCAGCGGAGCGTGGGACAGAGACAATGAGCAGTTCTTC. It encodes CASSGAWDRDNEQFF.

The chain links TRBV5-4 to TRBJ2-1, with 7 bases fitting TRBD1. The CDR3 runs to 14 residues. CDR1 is SGHNT and CDR2 is YYREEE in the germline V gene (reference sequence). After removal of 3 bases from V and 8 bases from J, the junction contained 8 bases not matched to a gene. The CDR3 region is CASSSRQGRDEQFF. In DNA form, the CDR3 reads TGTGCCAGCAGCTCACGACAGGGAAGAGATGAGCAGTTCTTC.

The chain uses TRBV29-1 and TRBJ2-3; no reliable D call. This CDR3 is built from 14 residues. Per germline, CDR1 SQVTM and CDR2 ANQGSEA. Trimming cost V 5 bases and J 2 bases, with 14 bases left between them. The CDR3 DNA follows: TGCAGCGTTCAAATTTCATCCCCCACAGATACGCAGTATTTT. It yields the protein CSVQISSPTDTQYF.

The J gene is TRBJ2-7, the V gene TRBV27, with 9 nucleotides matching TRBD2. The CDR3 extends over 14 amino acids. With V trimmed by 10 bases and J by 3 bases, 10 bases remained unmatched. CDR1 and CDR2 from the germline V gene are MNHEY and SMNVEV (reference sequence). In DNA form, the CDR3 reads TGTGCCACCGCCCCCGGACTAGCGAGCTACGAGCAGTACTTC. It codes for CATAPGLASYEQYF.